The rows below give T cell receptor beta chains drawn from one sample of a study of molecular identifiers for immune sequencing clone quantification. One entry per CDR3 protein results from TCRdb running MiXCR on the PCR reads. The sample gives around 40,000 distinct CDR3 sequences, about a fifth of which show up once; more than 0.9% is in the top ten. Material: naive CD8+ T cells from blood, with Jurkat cell RNA spiked in. All receptors derive from a human donor in good health. Some libraries in this study had Jurkat cell RNA spiked in. The CDR3 runs from the conserved cysteine through the conserved F or W. Each record gives: V gene, D gene, clone size, J gene, CDR3 DNA, CDR3 protein. A D gene is named only where the DNA matches it firmly. The size of a clone is reported for some rows only, either as once, few or many, or as a class for expanded clones.

v_gene: TRBV5-1; d_gene: TRBD2; abundance: medium-sized; j_gene: TRBJ2-3; CDR3nt: TGCGCCAGCAGCTTGGATGGGCTAGCGGGGACCCCAGATACGCAGTATTTT; CDR3aa: CASSLDGLAGTPDTQYF
v_gene: TRBV6-4; d_gene: TRBD1; abundance: NA; j_gene: TRBJ2-1; CDR3nt: TGTGCCAGCAGTAGGTCAGGGGGCGCAGGTAATGAGCAGTTCTTC; CDR3aa: CASSRSGGAGNEQFF
v_gene: TRBV5-4; d_gene: NA; abundance: medium-sized; j_gene: TRBJ2-3; CDR3nt: TGTGCCAGCAGCTTTGTGGGCTCAGCACCAGATACGCAGTATTTT; CDR3aa: CASSFVGSAPDTQYF
v_gene: TRBV20-1; d_gene: TRBD1; abundance: many; j_gene: TRBJ2-2; CDR3nt: TGCAGTGCCGATTATGACAGGGTAGACACCGGGGAGCTGTTTTTT; CDR3aa: CSADYDRVDTGELFF
v_gene: TRBV4-3; d_gene: TRBD2; abundance: many; j_gene: TRBJ2-3; CDR3nt: TGCGCCAGCAGCCAAGATTTGGCGGGGGAATACACAGATACGCAGTATTTT; CDR3aa: CASSQDLAGEYTDTQYF
v_gene: TRBV11-2; d_gene: TRBD1; abundance: many; j_gene: TRBJ1-5; CDR3nt: TGTGCCAGCAGCACACAGGGGCAGCCCCAGCATTTT; CDR3aa: CASSTQGQPQHF
v_gene: TRBV4-1; d_gene: NA; abundance: many; j_gene: TRBJ1-6; CDR3nt: TGCGCCAGCAGCCAAGATACAGGGAACTCACCCCTCCACTTT; CDR3aa: CASSQDTGNSPLHF
v_gene: TRBV12-3/TRBV12-4; d_gene: NA; abundance: few; j_gene: TRBJ2-2; CDR3nt: TGTGCCAGCAGTTTGGGGACTTCCGGGGAGCTGTTTTTT; CDR3aa: CASSLGTSGELFF
v_gene: TRBV15; d_gene: NA; abundance: few; j_gene: TRBJ2-5; CDR3nt: TGTGCCACCAGTTTCCGTGCAGGGCGAAAAGAGACCCAGTACTTC; CDR3aa: CATSFRAGRKETQYF
v_gene: TRBV7-9; d_gene: NA; abundance: once; j_gene: TRBJ1-1; CDR3nt: TGTGCCAGCCGCGGACTTATGAACACTGAAGCTTTCTTT; CDR3aa: CASRGLMNTEAFF
v_gene: TRBV5-6; d_gene: TRBD2; abundance: many; j_gene: TRBJ2-7; CDR3nt: TGTGCCAGCAGCCCAGTGACTAGCGGTACTTACGAGCAGTACTTC; CDR3aa: CASSPVTSGTYEQYF
v_gene: TRBV27; d_gene: NA; abundance: many; j_gene: TRBJ2-3; CDR3nt: TGTGCCAGCAGTACACTCACAGATACGCAGTATTTT; CDR3aa: CASSTLTDTQYF
v_gene: TRBV2; d_gene: NA; abundance: many; j_gene: TRBJ2-7; CDR3nt: TGTGCCAGCACCGAGCAGGGGAGTTCCGGCTACGAGCAGTACTTC; CDR3aa: CASTEQGSSGYEQYF